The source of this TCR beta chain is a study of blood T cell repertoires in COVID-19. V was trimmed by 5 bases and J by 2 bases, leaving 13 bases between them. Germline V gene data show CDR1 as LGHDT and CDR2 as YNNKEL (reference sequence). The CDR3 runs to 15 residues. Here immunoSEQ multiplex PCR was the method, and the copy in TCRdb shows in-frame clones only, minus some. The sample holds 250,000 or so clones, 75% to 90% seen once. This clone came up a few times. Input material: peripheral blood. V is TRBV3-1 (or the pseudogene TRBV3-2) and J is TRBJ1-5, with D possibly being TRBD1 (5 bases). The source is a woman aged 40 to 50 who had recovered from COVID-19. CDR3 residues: CASSEGWGGNQPQHF. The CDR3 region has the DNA TGTGCCAGCAGCGAAGGGTGGGGCGGCAATCAGCCCCAGCATTTT.